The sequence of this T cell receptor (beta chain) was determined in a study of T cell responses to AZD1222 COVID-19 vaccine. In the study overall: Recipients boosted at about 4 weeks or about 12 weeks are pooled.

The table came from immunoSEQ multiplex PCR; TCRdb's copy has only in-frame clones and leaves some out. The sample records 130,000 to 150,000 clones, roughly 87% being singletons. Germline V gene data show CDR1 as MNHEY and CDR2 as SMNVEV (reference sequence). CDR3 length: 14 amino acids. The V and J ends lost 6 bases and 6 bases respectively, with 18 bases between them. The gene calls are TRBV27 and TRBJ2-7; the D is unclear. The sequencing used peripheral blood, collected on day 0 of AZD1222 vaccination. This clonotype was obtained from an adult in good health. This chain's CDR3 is CASSRILGVGEQYF. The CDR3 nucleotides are TGTGCCAGCAGCCGTATATTGGGTGTGGGCGAGCAGTACTTC.